This T cell receptor beta chain derives from a study of T-cell memory formation after mild COVID-19. Across the study: Largely, the TCR clusters proved donor specific. Study observations and caveats: Shrinking CD4+ clones were chiefly CM and EM; CD8+ ones were chiefly EMRA. Pre-infection memory harbored some responding clones, suggesting cross-reactive memory joined.

Of note for this clonotype: Its antigen is unidentified.

The CDR3 has 13 residues. Germline CDR1 and CDR2: SEHNR and FQNEAQ (reference sequence). The germline V and J ends were trimmed by 5 bases and 8 bases, with 15 bases remaining between them. TCRdb re-called the 5' RACE reads with MiXCR, one entry per CDR3 protein. This table has more than 300,000 distinct CDR3 sequences, approximately 14% appearing once. The sequencing input was PBMCs or a T cell subset sorted from them (not recorded which). The chain is built from TRBV7-9 and TRBJ1-2, with a weak D call TRBD1 (6 bases). The receptor comes from a young man who had mild COVID-19 (a few samples of this study predate the infection). Cell type and time point are not known. The CDR3 here is CASSPVGGGGYTF. CDR3 DNA: TGTGCCAGCAGCCCAGTCGGGGGGGGCGGCTACACCTTC. The entire variable domain, with the rest obtained from reference TRBV7-9 and TRBJ1-2, is as follows: DTGVSQNPRHKITKRGQNVTFRCDPISEHNRLYWYRQTLGQGPEFLTYFQNEAQLEKSRLLSDRFSAERPKGSFSTLEIQRTEQGDSAMYLCASSPVGGGGYTFGSGTRLTVV.